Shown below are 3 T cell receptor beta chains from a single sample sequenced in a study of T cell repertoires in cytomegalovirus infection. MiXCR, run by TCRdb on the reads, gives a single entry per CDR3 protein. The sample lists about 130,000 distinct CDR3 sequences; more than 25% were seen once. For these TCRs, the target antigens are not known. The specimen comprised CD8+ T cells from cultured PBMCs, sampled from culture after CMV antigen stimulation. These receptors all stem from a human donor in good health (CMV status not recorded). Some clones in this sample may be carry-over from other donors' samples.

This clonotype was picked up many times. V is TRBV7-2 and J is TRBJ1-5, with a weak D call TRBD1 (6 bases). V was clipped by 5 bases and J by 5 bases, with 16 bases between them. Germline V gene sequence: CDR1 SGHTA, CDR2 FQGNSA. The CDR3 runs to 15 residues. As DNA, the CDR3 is TGTGCCAGCAGCCTCAACAGGGTCCGAGATCAGCCCCAGCATTTT. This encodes CASSLNRVRDQPQHF.

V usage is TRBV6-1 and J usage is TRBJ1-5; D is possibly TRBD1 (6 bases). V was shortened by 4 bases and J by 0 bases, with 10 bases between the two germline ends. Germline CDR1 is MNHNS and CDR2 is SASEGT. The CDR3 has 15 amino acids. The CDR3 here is CASSGGQYSNQPQHF. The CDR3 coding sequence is TGTGCCAGCAGTGGAGGACAGTATAGCAATCAGCCCCAGCATTTT.

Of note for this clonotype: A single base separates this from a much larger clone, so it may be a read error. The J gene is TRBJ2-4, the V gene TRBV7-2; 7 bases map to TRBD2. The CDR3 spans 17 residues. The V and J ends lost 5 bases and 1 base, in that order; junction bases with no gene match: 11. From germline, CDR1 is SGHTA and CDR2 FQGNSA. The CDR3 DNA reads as TGTGCCAGCAGCCCAACCCGGGGGGTTTACGCCAAAAACATTCAGTACTTC. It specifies CASSPTRGVYAKNIQYF.